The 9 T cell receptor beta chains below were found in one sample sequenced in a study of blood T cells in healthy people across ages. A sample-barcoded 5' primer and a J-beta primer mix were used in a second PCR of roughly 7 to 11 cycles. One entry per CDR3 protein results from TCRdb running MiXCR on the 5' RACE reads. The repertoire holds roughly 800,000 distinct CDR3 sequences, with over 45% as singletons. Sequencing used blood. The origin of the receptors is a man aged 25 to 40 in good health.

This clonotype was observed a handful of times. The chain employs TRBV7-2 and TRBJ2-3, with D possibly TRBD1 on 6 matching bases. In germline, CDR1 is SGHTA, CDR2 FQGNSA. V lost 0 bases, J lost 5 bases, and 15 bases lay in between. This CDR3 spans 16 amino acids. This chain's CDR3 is CASSLAGASVGDTQYF. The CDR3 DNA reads TGTGCCAGCAGCTTAGCGGGGGCGTCGGTCGGAGATACGCAGTATTTT.

The CDR3 protein is CASFGYSYNEQYF. The CDR3 nucleotides are TGTGCCAGCTTTGGCTACTCCTACAATGAGCAGTACTTC. V usage is TRBV6-1 and J usage is TRBJ2-7, with D uncertain. V lost 8 bases and J 7 bases, leaving 18 bases between the germline ends. Per germline, CDR1 MNHNS and CDR2 SASEGT. This CDR3 spans 13 amino acids.

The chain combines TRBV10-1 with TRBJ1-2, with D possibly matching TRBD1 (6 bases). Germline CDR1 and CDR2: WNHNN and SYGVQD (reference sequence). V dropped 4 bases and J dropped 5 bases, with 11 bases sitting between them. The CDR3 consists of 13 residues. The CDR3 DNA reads TGCGCCAGCAGTGGACAGGACCTGTATGGCTACACCTTC. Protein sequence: CASSGQDLYGYTF.

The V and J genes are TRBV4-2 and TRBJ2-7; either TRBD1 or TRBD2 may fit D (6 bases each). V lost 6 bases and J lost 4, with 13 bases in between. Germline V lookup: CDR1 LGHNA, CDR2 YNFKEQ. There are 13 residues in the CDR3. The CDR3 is CASSRGTVYEQYF. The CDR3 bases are TGTGCCAGCAGTAGGGGGACTGTTTACGAGCAGTACTTC.

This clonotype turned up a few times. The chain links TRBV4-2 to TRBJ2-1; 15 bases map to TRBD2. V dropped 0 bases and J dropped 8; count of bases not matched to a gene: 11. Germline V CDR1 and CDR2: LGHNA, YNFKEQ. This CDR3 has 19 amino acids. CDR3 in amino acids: CASSQEGFRTSGRVYEQFF. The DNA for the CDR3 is TGTGCCAGCAGCCAAGAAGGGTTTCGGACTAGCGGGAGGGTGTATGAGCAGTTCTTC.

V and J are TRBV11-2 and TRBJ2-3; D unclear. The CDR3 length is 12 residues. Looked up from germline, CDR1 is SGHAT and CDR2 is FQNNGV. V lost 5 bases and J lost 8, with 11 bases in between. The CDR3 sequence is CASSAHPGTQYF. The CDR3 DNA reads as TGTGCCAGCAGCGCCCATCCTGGTACGCAGTATTTT. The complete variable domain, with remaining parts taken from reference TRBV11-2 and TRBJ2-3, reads EAGVAQSPRYKIIEKRQSVAFWCNPISGHATLYWYQQILGQGPKLLIQFQNNGVVDDSQLPKDRFSAERLKGVDSTLKIQPAKLEDSAVYLCASSAHPGTQYFGPGTRLTVL.

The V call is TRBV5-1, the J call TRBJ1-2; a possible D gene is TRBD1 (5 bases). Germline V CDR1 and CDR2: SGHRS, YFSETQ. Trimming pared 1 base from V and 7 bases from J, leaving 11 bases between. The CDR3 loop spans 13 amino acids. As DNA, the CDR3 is TGCGCCAGCAGCTTGTCACAGGTCACTGGCTACACCTTC. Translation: CASSLSQVTGYTF.

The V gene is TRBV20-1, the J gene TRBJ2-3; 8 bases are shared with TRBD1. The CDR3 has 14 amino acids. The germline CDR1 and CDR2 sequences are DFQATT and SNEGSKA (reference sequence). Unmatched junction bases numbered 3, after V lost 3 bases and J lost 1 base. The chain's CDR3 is CSARPGGRTDTQYF. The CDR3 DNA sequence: TGCAGTGCTAGGCCAGGGGGCCGCACAGATACGCAGTATTTT.

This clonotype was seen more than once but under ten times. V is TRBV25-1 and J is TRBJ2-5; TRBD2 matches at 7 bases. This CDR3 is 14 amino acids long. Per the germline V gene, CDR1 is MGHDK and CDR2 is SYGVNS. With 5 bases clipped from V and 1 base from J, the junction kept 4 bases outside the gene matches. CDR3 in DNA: TGTGCCAGCAGTCCGGGCGGGGGCCAAGAGACCCAGTACTTC. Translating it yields CASSPGGGQETQYF.